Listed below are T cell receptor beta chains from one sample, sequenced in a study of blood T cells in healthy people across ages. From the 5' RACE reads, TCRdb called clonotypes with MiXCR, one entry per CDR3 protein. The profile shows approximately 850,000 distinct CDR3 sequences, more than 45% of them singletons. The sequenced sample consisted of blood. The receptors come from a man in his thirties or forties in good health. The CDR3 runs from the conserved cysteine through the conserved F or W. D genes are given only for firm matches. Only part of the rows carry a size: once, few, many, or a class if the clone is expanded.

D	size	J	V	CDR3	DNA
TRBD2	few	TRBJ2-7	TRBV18	CASSPLAGGSGYEQYF	TGTGCCAGCTCACCACTAGCGGGAGGTTCCGGGTACGAGCAGTACTTC
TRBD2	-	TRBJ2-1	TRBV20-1	CSAKQPGGNEQFF	TGCAGTGCTAAACAACCGGGGGGAAATGAGCAGTTCTTC
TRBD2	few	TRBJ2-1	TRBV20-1	CSASASGEYNEQFF	TGCAGTGCTAGCGCTAGCGGGGAGTACAATGAGCAGTTCTTC
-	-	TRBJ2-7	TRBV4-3	CASSQDRDGPYEQYF	TGCGCCAGCAGCCAAGACAGGGACGGGCCCTACGAGCAGTACTTC
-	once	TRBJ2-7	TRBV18	CASSSGVDEQYF	TGTGCCAGCTCATCGGGTGTTGATGAGCAGTACTTC
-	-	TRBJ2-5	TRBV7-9	CASRPGGRQETQYF	TGTGCCAGCAGGCCAGGGGGGCGACAAGAGACCCAGTACTTC
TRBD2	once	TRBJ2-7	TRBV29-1	CSVRLAGAPNSYEQYF	TGCAGCGTCCGACTAGCGGGGGCCCCAAACTCCTACGAGCAGTACTTC
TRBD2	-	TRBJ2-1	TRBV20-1	CSATSGRGTGVNEQFF	TGCAGTGCAACTAGCGGGAGGGGGACCGGGGTCAATGAGCAGTTCTTC
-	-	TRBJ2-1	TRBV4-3	CASSLRPGDEQFF	TGCGCCAGCAGCCTCCGCCCGGGGGATGAGCAGTTCTTC
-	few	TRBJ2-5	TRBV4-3	CASSQSQGKTQYF	TGCGCCAGCAGCCAGTCACAGGGCAAGACCCAGTACTTC
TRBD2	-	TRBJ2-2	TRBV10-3	CAIRTGTSGSASGELFF	TGTGCCATCAGGACGGGGACTAGCGGGAGTGCGTCCGGGGAGCTGTTTTTT
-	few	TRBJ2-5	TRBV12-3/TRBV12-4	CASSNMPRHPETQYF	TGTGCCAGCAGCAATATGCCCAGACACCCTGAGACCCAGTACTTC
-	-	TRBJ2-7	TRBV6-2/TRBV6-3	CASSYITQRRYEQYF	TGTGCCAGCAGTTATATAACCCAGAGGCGTTACGAGCAGTACTTC
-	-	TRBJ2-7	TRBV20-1	CSARGGDGSSYEQYF	TGCAGTGCTAGAGGCGGGGACGGATCTTCCTACGAGCAGTACTTC
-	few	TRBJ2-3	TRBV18	CASSPPGVADTQYF	TGTGCCAGCTCACCACCAGGGGTAGCAGATACGCAGTATTTT
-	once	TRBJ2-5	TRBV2	CASRASGDEQYF	TGTGCCAGCAGAGCCTCAGGGGATGAGCAGTACTTC
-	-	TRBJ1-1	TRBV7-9	CASSPRQAEAFF	TGTGCCAGCAGCCCAAGGCAGGCTGAAGCTTTCTTT
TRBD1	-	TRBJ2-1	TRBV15	CATSRGAYGTGLYNEQFF	TGTGCCACCAGCAGAGGGGCGTACGGGACAGGGTTATACAATGAGCAGTTCTTC
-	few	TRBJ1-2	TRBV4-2	CASSLHLDSPNYGYTF	TGTGCCAGCAGCCTCCATCTGGACAGCCCTAACTATGGCTACACCTTC
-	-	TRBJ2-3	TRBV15	CATSRDVGADTQYF	TGTGCCACCAGCAGAGATGTCGGCGCCGATACGCAGTATTTT
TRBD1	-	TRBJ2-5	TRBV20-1	CSARDRRGRETQYF	TGCAGTGCTAGAGATCGAAGGGGGCGAGAGACCCAGTACTTC
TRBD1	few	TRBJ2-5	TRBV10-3	CAISEDRGRKTQYF	TGTGCCATCAGTGAGGACAGGGGGCGGAAGACCCAGTACTTC
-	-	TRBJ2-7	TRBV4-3	CASSHFMSGLGTYEQYF	TGCGCCAGCAGCCACTTCATGTCCGGACTTGGGACCTACGAGCAGTACTTC
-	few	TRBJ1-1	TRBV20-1	CARQKLRTEAFF	TGCGCGAGGCAAAAGTTAAGGACTGAAGCTTTCTTT
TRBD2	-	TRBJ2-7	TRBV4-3	CASSAGGPPYEQSF	TGCGCCAGCAGCGCGGGAGGTCCACCCTACGAGCAGTCCTTC
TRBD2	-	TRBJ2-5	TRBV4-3	CASSQDGLAEETQYF	TGCGCCAGCAGCCAAGATGGGCTAGCGGAAGAGACCCAGTACTTC
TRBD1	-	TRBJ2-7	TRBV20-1	CSAKRGQGDIYEQYF	TGCAGTGCCAAGAGGGGACAGGGTGATATCTACGAGCAGTACTTC
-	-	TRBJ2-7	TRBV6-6	CASSFSRNYEQYF	TGTGCCAGCAGTTTCTCCCGGAACTACGAGCAGTACTTC
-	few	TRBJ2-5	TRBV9	CASSARGDQETQYF	TGTGCCAGCAGCGCCCGAGGGGACCAAGAGACCCAGTACTTC
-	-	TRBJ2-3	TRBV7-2	CASRNGGPIGHTQYF	TGTGCCAGCAGGAACGGAGGGCCTATTGGGCATACGCAGTATTTT
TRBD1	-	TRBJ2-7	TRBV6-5	CASSDRGDYEQYF	TGTGCCAGCAGCGACAGGGGGGACTACGAGCAGTACTTC
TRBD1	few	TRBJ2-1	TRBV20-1	CSARTPSGGYNEQFF	TGCAGTGCTCGTACCCCTTCAGGGGGATACAATGAGCAGTTCTTC
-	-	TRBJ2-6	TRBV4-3	CASSPAEQGPSGANVLTF	TGCGCCAGCAGCCCAGCTGAGCAGGGGCCCTCTGGGGCCAACGTCCTGACTTTC
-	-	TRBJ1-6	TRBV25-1	CASSAPFGISLHF	TGTGCCAGCAGTGCTCCCTTTGGGATTTCCCTCCACTTT
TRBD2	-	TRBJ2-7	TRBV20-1	CSAEIAGSSYEQYF	TGCAGTGCTGAGATAGCGGGAAGCTCCTACGAGCAGTACTTC
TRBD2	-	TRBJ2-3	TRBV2	CASRETLAGEFADTQYF	TGTGCCAGCAGAGAAACCTTAGCGGGGGAGTTTGCAGATACGCAGTATTTT